This is a list of T cell receptor beta chains from one sample in a study of OX40 agonist ivuxolimab in advanced cancers. TCRdb's copy holds only in-frame clones and misses some; the assay was immunoSEQ multiplex PCR. This table has around 84,000 clones, 80% to 95% appearing once. Source: CD4+ or CD8+ T cells sorted from blood, taken in a trial of the OX40 agonist ivuxolimab. The receptors shown here come from an adult with an advanced solid tumor such as melanoma, head and neck, liver or kidney cancer. CDR3s leave out the opening cysteine and the closing phenylalanine or tryptophan. The order of the fields is D gene, V gene, CDR3 protein. A D gene is named only where the DNA matches it firmly.

>.|TRBV19
ASSMSEVGQPQH
>.|TRBV20-1
SARWVDEQF
>.|TRBV7-2
ASSLGVGANVLT
>.|TRBV18
ASSNPVGFNEQF
>.|TRBV19
ASSIGGAGNTIY
>TRBD1|TRBV27
ASRRGDRDTTGELF
>TRBD1|TRBV18
ASSRGTGATNEKLF
>TRBD1|TRBV4-1
ASSHLDRELNVLT
>TRBD2|TRBV11-1
ASSPWTSVSSYEQY
>TRBD1|TRBV6-5
ASRGQGAVNAEAF
>.|TRBV30
AWSSYGYT
>.|TRBV5-6
ASSHDTGPSFSPLH
>.|TRBV6-1
ASSVSEETQY
>TRBD2|TRBV19
ASSSRGTTDTQY
>TRBD1|TRBV7-2
ASSSQGALDQPQH
>.|TRBV18
ASSPPKDGNYGYT
>.|TRBV7-2
ASSLVGEETQY
>.|TRBV6-6
ASSLDNQPQH
>TRBD2|TRBV28
ASSFLPREGNEQF
>.|TRBV19
ASSLGTSHGGYGYT
>TRBD2|TRBV11-2
ASSSTSGRVYEQY
>.|TRBV5-1
ASSPRADTYEQY
>.|TRBV18
ASSTEQTVMGGYGYT
>TRBD1|TRBV27
ASSLTGGPYYEQY
>.|TRBV2
ASCRGANEKLF
>.|TRBV6-6
AISGGAYGYT